Listed below are T cell receptor beta chains from one sample, sequenced in a study of CD8 T cells in ankylosing spondylitis. TCRdb independently ran MiXCR on the 5' RACE reads; one entry per CDR3 protein. The sample includes more than 600,000 distinct CDR3 sequences, about 20% of them seen just once. Sequenced sample: blood, either unsorted or a sorted T cell fraction (not recorded which). The receptor source for this set is a male donor with ankylosing spondylitis. CDR3s include the opening cysteine and the closing phenylalanine or tryptophan. A D gene is named only where the DNA matches it firmly. Clone size is stated in some rows and not others, as once, few, many or a class when expanded.

d_gene	len	v_gene	abundance	j_gene	CDR3aa	CDR3nt
TRBD1	14	TRBV3-1	-	TRBJ1-1	CASIATGVGTEAFF	TGTGCCAGCATCGCGACAGGGGTAGGCACTGAAGCTTTCTTT
TRBD1	16	TRBV20-1	few	TRBJ1-6	CSARDRGSSYNSPLHF	TGCAGTGCTAGAGACAGGGGGAGCTCCTATAATTCACCCCTCCACTTT
TRBD2	16	TRBV7-2	many	TRBJ2-5	CASSFSGSFLKETQYF	TGTGCCAGCAGCTTTAGCGGGAGCTTTCTCAAAGAGACCCAGTACTTC
TRBD1	13	TRBV2	-	TRBJ2-5	CASRDRDEETQYF	TGTGCCAGCAGGGACAGGGACGAGGAGACCCAGTACTTC
-	14	TRBV5-1	-	TRBJ1-1	CASSNDGKNTEAFF	TGCGCCAGCAGCAACGACGGAAAGAACACTGAAGCTTTCTTT
TRBD1	13	TRBV29-1	few	TRBJ1-5	CSVRQGYNQPQHF	TGCAGCGTTCGACAGGGGTACAATCAGCCCCAGCATTTT
-	11	TRBV3-1	-	TRBJ1-1	CASSQGGSAFF	TGTGCCAGCAGCCAAGGCGGGTCGGCTTTCTTT
TRBD1	15	TRBV7-2	-	TRBJ2-7	CASSWDRGPIYEQYF	TGTGCCAGCAGCTGGGACAGGGGGCCTATCTACGAGCAGTACTTC
TRBD2	17	TRBV20-1	-	TRBJ2-1	CSARATSGRTSYNEQFF	TGCAGTGCTAGAGCGACTAGCGGGAGGACCTCCTACAATGAGCAGTTCTTC
TRBD2	15	TRBV24-1	few	TRBJ2-2	CATSDPTGGTGELFF	TGTGCCACCAGTGATCCCACGGGGGGGACCGGGGAGCTGTTTTTT
-	15	TRBV9	once	TRBJ2-7	CASSVGTRISYEQYF	TGTGCCAGCAGCGTAGGGACAAGGATTTCCTACGAGCAGTACTTC
-	16	TRBV28	few	TRBJ2-2	CASSSRRGSNTGELFF	TGTGCCAGCAGTTCACGACGCGGTTCGAACACCGGGGAGCTGTTTTTT
-	14	TRBV5-1	few	TRBJ1-2	CASSLVLQGDGYTF	TGCGCCAGCAGCTTGGTTTTACAGGGTGATGGCTACACCTTC
-	15	TRBV12-3/TRBV12-4	once	TRBJ1-1	CASSLVGHLNTEAFF	TGTGCCAGCAGTTTGGTGGGACACTTGAACACTGAAGCTTTCTTT
TRBD1	14	TRBV6-5	few	TRBJ2-7	CASSSRGQGWEQYF	TGTGCCAGCAGTTCCCGCGGACAGGGCTGGGAGCAGTACTTC
-	15	TRBV15	-	TRBJ2-6	CATNPGSSGANVLTF	TGTGCCACCAACCCGGGGAGCTCTGGGGCCAACGTCCTGACTTTC
TRBD2	22	TRBV5-1	-	TRBJ2-1	CASSLDSILGLAGRVSYNEQFF	TGCGCCAGCAGCTTGGATAGTATTTTAGGACTAGCGGGAAGGGTATCCTACAATGAGCAGTTCTTC
-	16	TRBV12-3/TRBV12-4	-	TRBJ2-6	CASSWGVNSGANVLTF	TGTGCCAGCAGTTGGGGAGTGAACTCTGGGGCCAACGTCCTGACTTTC
-	14	TRBV20-1	few	TRBJ1-1	CSARLQGRNTEAFF	TGCAGTGCTAGATTACAGGGCCGGAACACTGAAGCTTTCTTT
TRBD2	14	TRBV12-3/TRBV12-4	many	TRBJ2-1	CASSPTSLVNEQFF	TGTGCCAGCAGTCCGACTAGCCTGGTCAATGAGCAGTTCTTC
-	16	TRBV6-4	many	TRBJ2-2	CASSVRGADGTGELFF	TGTGCCAGCAGTGTAAGGGGGGCCGACGGCACCGGGGAGCTGTTTTTT
-	17	TRBV28	-	TRBJ2-6	CASSVGTPDSGANVLTF	TGTGCCAGCAGTGTAGGGACCCCGGACTCTGGGGCCAACGTCCTGACTTTC
-	16	TRBV4-1	few	TRBJ1-4	CASSQDLGEINEKLFF	TGCGCCAGCAGCCAAGATCTCGGTGAAATTAATGAAAAACTGTTTTTT
-	15	TRBV13	-	TRBJ1-2	CASSPWTDRWYGYTF	TGTGCCAGCAGCCCGTGGACTGACAGATGGTATGGCTACACCTTC
-	13	TRBV6-5	-	TRBJ1-2	CASSYGVGGGYTF	TGTGCCAGCAGTTACGGGGTTGGGGGCGGCTACACCTTC
TRBD2	20	TRBV3-1	-	TRBJ2-2	CASSQEIGLAGARGTGELFF	TGTGCCAGCAGCCAAGAGATCGGGCTAGCGGGGGCCCGAGGCACCGGGGAGCTGTTTTTT
TRBD2	15	TRBV12-3/TRBV12-4	few	TRBJ2-7	CASSLGRGARYEQYF	TGTGCCAGCAGTTTGGGGCGGGGGGCTAGGTACGAGCAGTACTTC
-	14	TRBV7-9	-	TRBJ2-1	CASSPDEVYNEQFF	TGTGCCAGCAGCCCAGACGAGGTCTACAATGAGCAGTTCTTC
TRBD2	17	TRBV5-1	few	TRBJ2-7	CASSRQTSGRGSYEQYF	TGCGCCAGCAGCAGGCAGACTAGCGGGAGAGGATCCTACGAGCAGTACTTC
-	14	TRBV12-2	-	TRBJ2-7	CASPGPGTPFEQYF	TGTGCAAGCCCTGGTCCAGGAACCCCCTTTGAGCAGTACTTC
-	13	TRBV12-3/TRBV12-4	-	TRBJ2-1	CASSRDYASEQFF	TGTGCCAGCAGCCGAGATTATGCTTCTGAGCAGTTCTTC
-	13	TRBV10-3	-	TRBJ2-7	CAISELLRGEQYF	TGTGCCATCAGTGAGTTGTTAAGGGGTGAGCAGTACTTC
TRBD1	14	TRBV7-9	-	TRBJ2-7	CASRGSTGGYEQYF	TGTGCCAGCAGAGGGTCTACAGGGGGCTACGAGCAGTACTTC
TRBD2	17	TRBV12-3/TRBV12-4	-	TRBJ2-7	CASSLVARASGFDEQYF	TGTGCCAGCAGTTTAGTAGCGAGGGCTAGCGGGTTTGACGAGCAGTACTTC
-	10	TRBV27	many	TRBJ2-1	CASVGAEQFF	TGTGCCAGCGTAGGGGCTGAGCAGTTCTTC
-	14	TRBV5-8	few	TRBJ2-7	CASSLDRNFYEQYF	TGTGCCAGCAGCTTGGACAGGAATTTCTACGAGCAGTACTTC
-	16	TRBV11-2	many	TRBJ2-3	CASSLEGGKQGDTQYF	TGTGCCAGCAGCTTAGAGGGGGGCAAGCAGGGAGATACGCAGTATTTT
-	15	TRBV20-1	-	TRBJ2-3	CSARLSPFSTDTQYF	TGCAGTGCTAGATTATCGCCGTTTAGCACAGATACGCAGTATTTT
TRBD2	13	TRBV12-3/TRBV12-4	many	TRBJ2-1	CASIASGDFAQFF	TGTGCCAGCATTGCTAGCGGGGATTTCGCGCAGTTCTTC
-	13	TRBV5-1	-	TRBJ2-7	CASSMATLYEQYF	TGCGCCAGCAGCATGGCTACACTTTACGAGCAGTACTTC
TRBD1	15	TRBV18	-	TRBJ2-5	CASSGLGDSQETQYF	TGTGCCAGCTCAGGCCTTGGGGACAGCCAAGAGACCCAGTACTTC
-	16	TRBV4-3	-	TRBJ2-3	CASSENPGRTTDTQYF	TGCGCCAGCAGCGAGAATCCGGGGAGGACCACAGATACGCAGTATTTT
-	16	TRBV3-1	-	TRBJ1-1	CASSLSGGGKNTEAFF	TGTGCCAGCAGCCTAAGTGGCGGGGGTAAGAACACTGAAGCTTTCTTT
-	16	TRBV12-5	few	TRBJ1-4	CASGSHSAATNEKLFF	TGTGCTAGTGGTTCCCATTCGGCAGCAACTAATGAAAAACTGTTTTTT
-	13	TRBV5-1	few	TRBJ2-5	CATREGASETQYF	TGCGCCACCAGGGAGGGGGCGTCGGAGACCCAGTACTTC